These 5 T cell receptor beta chains came from one sample sequenced in a study of shared clonotypes between healthy human individuals. Assay used: immunoSEQ multiplex PCR; TCRdb lists only in-frame clones, some missing. This sample yields roughly 1,600,000 clones, of which about 98.5% are seen a single time; 0.3% to 0.45% belongs to the top ten. Sequencing was done on a sample of naive CD4+ T cells sorted from blood. Sample subset: CD45RA+ positively selected. The receptors originated from a man aged 30-40 years in good health.

This clone was found once. This chain uses TRBV7-2 with TRBJ1-5, with no clear D. The CDR3 sequence is 14 residues long. CDR1 is SGHTA, CDR2 FQGNSA, per germline. Trimming removed 3 bases from V and 1 base from J, with 7 bases in between. The CDR3 loop reads CASSFEQSNQPQHF. The CDR3 DNA reads as TGTGCCAGCAGCTTCGAACAGAGCAATCAGCCCCAGCATTTT.

The rearrangement joins TRBV28 to TRBJ2-2, with 8 bases identical to TRBD1. V gave up 7 bases and J gave up 3 bases; unmatched junction bases: 7. Germline V gene data show CDR1 as MDHEN and CDR2 as SYDVKM. The CDR3 runs 15 residues. The CDR3 bases are TGTGCCAGCACCCAGGACAGGGCGCACACCGGGGAGCTGTTTTTT. Protein sequence: CASTQDRAHTGELFF.

The genes are TRBV4-1 and TRBJ2-6; 8 bases are a match to TRBD1. Germline V gene lookup returns CDR1 MGHRA and CDR2 YSYEKL. Unmatched junction bases numbered 8, after V lost 0 bases and J lost 1 base. This CDR3 contains 19 residues. The CDR3 DNA is TGCGCCAGCAGCCAAGACAGGTGGACAGGGTGGTCTGGGGCCAACGTCCTGACTTTC. Residues: CASSQDRWTGWSGANVLTF.

The chain recombines TRBV2 with TRBJ2-6; the D gene is possibly TRBD2 (5 bases). Trimming shortened V by 7 bases and J by 1 base, and 8 bases separated the two germline ends. Germline V lookup: CDR1 SNHLY, CDR2 FYNNEI. The CDR3 has 14 residues. CDR3: CASIWRSGANVLTF. DNA of the CDR3: TGTGCCAGCATTTGGAGGTCTGGGGCCAACGTCCTGACTTTC.

The genes are TRBV6-4 and TRBJ2-1, with 7 nucleotides matching TRBD2. With V trimmed by 6 bases and J by 2 bases, 10 bases remained unmatched. Germline V gene data show CDR1 as MRHNA and CDR2 as SNTAGT. The CDR3 consists of 16 residues. CDR3 region: CASSPSGVPTYNEQFF. The CDR3 nucleotides are TGTGCCAGCAGCCCTAGCGGAGTCCCCACCTACAATGAGCAGTTCTTC.